This T cell receptor beta chain was identified in a study of cytomegalovirus exposure and HLA in healthy donors. Study results and caveats: In a later analysis, TCR association rates varied by HLA locus: DRB1 most, HLA-C fewest. It was reported that the classifier diagnosed cytomegalovirus status with high specificity and sensitivity in both the original and validation cohorts. Earlier findings revealed that most TCR beta V segments proved productive either about 90% or about 30% of the time.

In regard to this clone: Its target is not known.

The V gene's germline CDR1 is GTSNPN and CDR2 SVGIG (reference sequence). The CDR3 is 17 amino acids. V lost 5 bases to trimming and J lost 6 bases; unmatched junction nucleotides: 19. In the PCR, 60 Vbeta and 13 Jbeta primers were used. Data came from immunoSEQ multiplex PCR; TCRdb stores just in-frame clones and leaves some out. This table holds 80,000 to 95,000 clones, roughly four fifths found once. The genes are TRBV30 and TRBJ2-7; 10 bases match TRBD1. The sequenced material came from PBMCs. This receptor was identified in a woman aged 25-40 years in good health and CMV-seronegative. The CDR3 bases are TGTGCCTGGTCACCTCCGGGACAGGGGATCCTCTTGGGCGAGCAGTACTTC. Translated, it gives CAWSPPGQGILLGEQYF.